This T cell receptor (beta chain) was recorded in a study of blood T cell repertoires in COVID-19. At the level of the study: Sites in the United States, Italy and Spain provided acute and convalescent COVID-19 samples. The cDNA or gDNA used as material had been derived from T cells, B-cell-depleted T cells, or PBMCs.

Original processing methods: Researchers report that nucleated cell counts were estimated from reference gene primer amplification. Here immunoSEQ multiplex PCR was the method, and the copy in TCRdb shows in-frame clones only, minus some. Clone size and the V and J calls come from that table; the DNA yielded D and trimming. The sample has tens of thousands of clones, 88% seen once. Looked up from germline, CDR1 is SGHTA and CDR2 is FQGNSA. CDR3 length equals 15 residues. The V gene end was trimmed by 7 bases and the J gene end by 7 bases; junction bases not matched to a gene: 8. This sequence was found in a human donor in a cohort sampled during active COVID-19. The J gene is TRBJ2-2, the V gene TRBV7-2; 11 bases map to TRBD2. Sequencing input: peripheral blood. CDR3 sequence (DNA): TGTGCCAGCATCAGACTAGCGGGGTTGGACGGGGAGCTGTTTTTT. It codes for CASIRLAGLDGELFF.